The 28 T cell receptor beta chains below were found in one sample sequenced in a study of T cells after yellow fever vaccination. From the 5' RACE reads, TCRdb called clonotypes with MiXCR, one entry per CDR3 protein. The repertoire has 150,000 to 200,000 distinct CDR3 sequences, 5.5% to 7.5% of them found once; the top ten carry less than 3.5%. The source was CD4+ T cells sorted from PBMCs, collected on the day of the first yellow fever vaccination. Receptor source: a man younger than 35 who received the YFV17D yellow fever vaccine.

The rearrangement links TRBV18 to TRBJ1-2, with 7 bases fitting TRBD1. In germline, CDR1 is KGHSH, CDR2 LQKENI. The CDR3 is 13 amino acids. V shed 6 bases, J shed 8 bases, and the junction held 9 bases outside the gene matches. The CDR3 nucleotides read TGTGCCAGCTCCATCGACAGGGATGACGGCTACACCTTC. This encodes CASSIDRDDGYTF.

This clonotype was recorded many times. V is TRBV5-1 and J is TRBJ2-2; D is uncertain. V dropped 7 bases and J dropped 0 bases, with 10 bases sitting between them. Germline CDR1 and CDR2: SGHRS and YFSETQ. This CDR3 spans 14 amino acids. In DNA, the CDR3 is TGCGCCAGCTTGGAGCAATCGAACACCGGGGAGCTGTTTTTT. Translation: CASLEQSNTGELFF.

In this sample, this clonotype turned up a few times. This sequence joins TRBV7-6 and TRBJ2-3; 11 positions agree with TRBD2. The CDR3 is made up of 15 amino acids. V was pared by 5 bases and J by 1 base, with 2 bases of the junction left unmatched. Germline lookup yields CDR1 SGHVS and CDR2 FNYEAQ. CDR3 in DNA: TGTGCCAGCAGCAAACTAGCGGGAGGCACAGATACGCAGTATTTT. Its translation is CASSKLAGGTDTQYF.

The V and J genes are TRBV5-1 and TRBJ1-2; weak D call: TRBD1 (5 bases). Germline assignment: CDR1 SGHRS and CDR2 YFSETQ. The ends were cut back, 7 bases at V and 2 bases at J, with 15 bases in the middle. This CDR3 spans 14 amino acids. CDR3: CASGSGQGNYGYTF. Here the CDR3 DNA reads TGCGCCAGCGGCTCAGGTCAGGGCAACTATGGCTACACCTTC.

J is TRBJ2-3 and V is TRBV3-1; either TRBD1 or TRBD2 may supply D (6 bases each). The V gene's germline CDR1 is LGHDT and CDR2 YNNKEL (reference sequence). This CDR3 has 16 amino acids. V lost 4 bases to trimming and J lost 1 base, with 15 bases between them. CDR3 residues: CASSPLGGGRTDTQYF. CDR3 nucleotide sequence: TGTGCCAGCAGCCCCCTTGGAGGGGGTCGCACAGATACGCAGTATTTT.

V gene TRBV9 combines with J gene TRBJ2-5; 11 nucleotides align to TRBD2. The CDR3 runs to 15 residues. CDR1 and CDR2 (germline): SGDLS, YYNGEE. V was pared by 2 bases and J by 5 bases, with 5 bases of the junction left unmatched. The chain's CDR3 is CASSVTSGGWETQYF. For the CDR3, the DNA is TGTGCCAGCAGCGTTACTAGCGGGGGATGGGAGACCCAGTACTTC.

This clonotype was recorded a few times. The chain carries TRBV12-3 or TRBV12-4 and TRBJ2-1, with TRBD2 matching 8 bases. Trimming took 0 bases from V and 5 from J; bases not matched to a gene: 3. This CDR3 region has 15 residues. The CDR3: CASSLASGGNNEQFF. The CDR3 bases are TGTGCCAGCAGTTTAGCCAGCGGGGGTAACAATGAGCAGTTCTTC.

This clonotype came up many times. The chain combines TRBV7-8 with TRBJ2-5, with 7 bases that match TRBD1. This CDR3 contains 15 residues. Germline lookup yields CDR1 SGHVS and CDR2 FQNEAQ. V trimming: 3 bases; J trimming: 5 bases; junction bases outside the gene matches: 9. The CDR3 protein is CASSFDRVGGETQYF. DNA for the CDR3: TGTGCCAGCAGCTTTGACAGGGTAGGAGGCGAGACCCAGTACTTC.

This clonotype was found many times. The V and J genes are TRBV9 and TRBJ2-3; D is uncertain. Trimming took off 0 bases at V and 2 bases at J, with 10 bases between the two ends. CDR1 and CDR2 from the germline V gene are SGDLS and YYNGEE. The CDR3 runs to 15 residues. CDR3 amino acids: CASSVGWTSTDTQYF. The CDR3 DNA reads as TGTGCCAGCAGCGTAGGGTGGACGTCCACAGATACGCAGTATTTT. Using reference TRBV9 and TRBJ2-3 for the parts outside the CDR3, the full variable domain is DSGVTQTPKHLITATGQRVTLRCSPRSGDLSVYWYQQSLDQGLQFLIQYYNGEERAKGNILERFSAQQFPDLHSELNLSSLELGDSALYFCASSVGWTSTDTQYFGPGTRLTVL.

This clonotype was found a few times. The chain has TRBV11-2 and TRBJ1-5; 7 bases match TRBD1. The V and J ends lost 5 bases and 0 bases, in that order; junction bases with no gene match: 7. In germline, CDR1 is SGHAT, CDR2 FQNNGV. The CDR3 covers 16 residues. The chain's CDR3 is CASSRGTVYSNQPQHF. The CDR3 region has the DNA TGTGCCAGCAGCCGCGGGACAGTTTATAGCAATCAGCCCCAGCATTTT.

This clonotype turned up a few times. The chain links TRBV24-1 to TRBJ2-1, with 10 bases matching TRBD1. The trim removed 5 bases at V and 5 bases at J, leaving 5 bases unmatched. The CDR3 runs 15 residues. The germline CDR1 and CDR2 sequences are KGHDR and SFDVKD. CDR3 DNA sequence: TGTGCCACCAGTGTGGGGACAGGGGATAACAATGAGCAGTTCTTC. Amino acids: CATSVGTGDNNEQFF.

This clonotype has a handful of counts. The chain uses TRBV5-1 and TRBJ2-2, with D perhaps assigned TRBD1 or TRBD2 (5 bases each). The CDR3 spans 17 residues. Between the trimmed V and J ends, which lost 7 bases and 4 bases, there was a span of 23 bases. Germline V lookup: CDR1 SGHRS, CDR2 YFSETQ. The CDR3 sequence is CASPPGIRELGTGELFF. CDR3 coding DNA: TGCGCCAGCCCGCCGGGCATCAGGGAGCTTGGCACCGGGGAGCTGTTTTTT.

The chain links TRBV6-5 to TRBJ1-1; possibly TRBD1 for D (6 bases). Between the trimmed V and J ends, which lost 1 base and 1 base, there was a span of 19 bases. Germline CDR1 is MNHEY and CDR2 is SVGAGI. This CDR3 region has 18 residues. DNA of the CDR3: TGTGCCAGCAGTTACTGGTCAGGGGTCTCCATGGGGAACACTGAAGCTTTCTTT. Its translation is CASSYWSGVSMGNTEAFF.

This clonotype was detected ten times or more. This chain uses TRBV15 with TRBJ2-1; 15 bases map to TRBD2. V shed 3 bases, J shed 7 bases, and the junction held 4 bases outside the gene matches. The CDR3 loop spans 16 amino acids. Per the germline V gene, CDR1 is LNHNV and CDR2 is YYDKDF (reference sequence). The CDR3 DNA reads TGTGCCACCAGCAGGGGACTAGCGGGGGGACCTAATGAGCAGTTCTTC. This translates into CATSRGLAGGPNEQFF. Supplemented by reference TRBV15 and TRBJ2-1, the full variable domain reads DAMVIQNPRYQVTQFGKPVTLSCSQTLNHNVMYWYQQKSSQAPKLLFHYYDKDFNNEADTPDNFQSRRPNTSFCFLDIRSPGLGDTAMYLCATSRGLAGGPNEQFFGPGTRLTVL.

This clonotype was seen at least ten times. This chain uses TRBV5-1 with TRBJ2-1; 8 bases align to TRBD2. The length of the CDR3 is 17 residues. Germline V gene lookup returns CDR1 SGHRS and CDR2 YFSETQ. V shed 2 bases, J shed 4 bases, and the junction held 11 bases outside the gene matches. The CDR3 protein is CASSFPPSGGQYNEQFF. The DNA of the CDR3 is TGCGCCAGCAGCTTTCCCCCCAGCGGGGGTCAATACAATGAGCAGTTCTTC.

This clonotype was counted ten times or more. The DNA for the CDR3 is TGTGCCAGCAGCCAGGTGGGCACAGATACGCAGTATTTT. Its protein product is CASSQVGTDTQYF. The chain links TRBV3-1 to TRBJ2-3, with D unclear. The CDR3 consists of 13 residues. The germline V gene encodes CDR1 LGHDT and CDR2 YNNKEL (reference sequence). V lost 3 bases and J 1 base, leaving 5 bases between the germline ends.

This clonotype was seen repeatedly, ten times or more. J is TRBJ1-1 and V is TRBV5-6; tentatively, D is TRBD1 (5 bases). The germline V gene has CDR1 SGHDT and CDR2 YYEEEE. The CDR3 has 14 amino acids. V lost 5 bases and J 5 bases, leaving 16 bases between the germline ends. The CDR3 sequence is CASSSLGVRTEAFF. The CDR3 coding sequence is TGTGCCAGCAGTTCCCTGGGGGTACGAACTGAAGCTTTCTTT. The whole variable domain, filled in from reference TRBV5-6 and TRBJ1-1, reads DAGVTQSPTHLIKTRGQQVTLRCSPKSGHDTVSWYQQALGQGPQFIFQYYEEEERQRGNFPDRFSGHQFPNYSSELNVNALLLGDSALYLCASSSLGVRTEAFFGQGTRLTVV.

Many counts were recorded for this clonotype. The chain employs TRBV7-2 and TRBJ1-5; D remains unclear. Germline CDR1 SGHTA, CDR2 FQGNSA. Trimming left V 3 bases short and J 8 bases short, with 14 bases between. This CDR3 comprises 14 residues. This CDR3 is CASSFVGIREPQHF. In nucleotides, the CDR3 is TGTGCCAGCAGCTTCGTGGGGATTCGGGAGCCCCAGCATTTT.

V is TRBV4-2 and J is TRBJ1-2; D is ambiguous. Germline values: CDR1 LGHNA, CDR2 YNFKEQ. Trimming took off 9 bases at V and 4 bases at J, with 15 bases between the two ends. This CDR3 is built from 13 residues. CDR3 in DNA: TGTGCCAGGGGCCCCGGGCCCCTCTATGGCTACACCTTC. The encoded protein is CARGPGPLYGYTF.

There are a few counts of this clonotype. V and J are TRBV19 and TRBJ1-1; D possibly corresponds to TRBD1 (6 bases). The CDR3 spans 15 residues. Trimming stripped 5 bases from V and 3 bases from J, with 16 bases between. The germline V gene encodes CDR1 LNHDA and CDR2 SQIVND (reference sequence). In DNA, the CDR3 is TGTGCCAGTAGTTCCAGGGGCAGGACGGACACTGAAGCTTTCTTT. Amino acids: CASSSRGRTDTEAFF.

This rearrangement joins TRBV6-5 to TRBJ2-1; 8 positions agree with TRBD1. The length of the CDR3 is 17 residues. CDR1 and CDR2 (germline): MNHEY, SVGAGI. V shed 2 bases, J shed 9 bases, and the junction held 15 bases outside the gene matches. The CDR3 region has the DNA TGTGCCAGCAGTTACCACCTGCTGAGACAGGGGAATCCTGAGCAGTTCTTC. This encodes CASSYHLLRQGNPEQFF.

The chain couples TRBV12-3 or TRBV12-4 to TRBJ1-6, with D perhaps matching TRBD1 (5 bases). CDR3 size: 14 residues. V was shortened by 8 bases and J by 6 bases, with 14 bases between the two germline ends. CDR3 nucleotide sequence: TGTGCCAGCGAGGGGACCGGGGGTAATTCACCCCTCCACTTT. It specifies CASEGTGGNSPLHF.

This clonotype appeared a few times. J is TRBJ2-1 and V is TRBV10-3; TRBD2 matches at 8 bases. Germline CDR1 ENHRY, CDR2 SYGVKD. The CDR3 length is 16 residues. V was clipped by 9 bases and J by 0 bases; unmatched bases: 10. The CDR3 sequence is CAISIAGSSSYNEQFF. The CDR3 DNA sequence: TGTGCCATTAGCATAGCGGGGTCAAGCTCCTACAATGAGCAGTTCTTC.

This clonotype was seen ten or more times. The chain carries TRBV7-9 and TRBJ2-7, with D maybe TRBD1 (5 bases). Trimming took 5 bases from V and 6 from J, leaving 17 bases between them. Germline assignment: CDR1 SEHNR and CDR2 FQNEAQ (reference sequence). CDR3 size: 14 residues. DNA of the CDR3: TGTGCCAGCAGCCTACTTCCTGACAGCTTCGAGCAGTACTTC. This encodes CASSLLPDSFEQYF.

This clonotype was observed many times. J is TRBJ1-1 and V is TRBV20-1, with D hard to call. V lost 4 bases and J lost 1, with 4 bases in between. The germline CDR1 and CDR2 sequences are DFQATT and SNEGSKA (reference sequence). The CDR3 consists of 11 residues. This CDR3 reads CSATGNTEAFF. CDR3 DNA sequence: TGCAGTGCTACAGGGAACACTGAAGCTTTCTTT.

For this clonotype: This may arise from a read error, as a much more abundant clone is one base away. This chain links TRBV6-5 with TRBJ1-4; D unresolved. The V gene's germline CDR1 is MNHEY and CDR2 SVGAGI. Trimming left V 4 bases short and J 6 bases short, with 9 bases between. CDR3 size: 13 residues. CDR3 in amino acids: CASSSNSDEKLFF. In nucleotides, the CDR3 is TGTGCCAGCAGTTCGAACTCTGATGAAAAACTGTTTTTT.

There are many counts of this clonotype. The CDR3 DNA follows: TGTGCCAGCAGCCAAGACCAGGGAGTTAACACCGGGGAGCTGTTTTTT. Its protein product is CASSQDQGVNTGELFF. The chain couples TRBV4-2 to TRBJ2-2; D possibly uses TRBD1 or TRBD2 (5 bases each). Germline V gene lookup returns CDR1 LGHNA and CDR2 YNFKEQ. The CDR3 consists of 16 residues. V lost 0 bases, J lost 2 bases, and 10 bases lay in between.

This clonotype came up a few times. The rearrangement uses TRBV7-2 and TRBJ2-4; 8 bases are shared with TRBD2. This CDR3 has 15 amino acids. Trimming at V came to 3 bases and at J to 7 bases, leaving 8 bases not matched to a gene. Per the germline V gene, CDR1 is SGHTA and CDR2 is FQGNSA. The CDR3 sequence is CASSFPGLGVNIQYF. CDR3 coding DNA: TGTGCCAGCAGCTTTCCGGGACTAGGCGTGAACATTCAGTACTTC.